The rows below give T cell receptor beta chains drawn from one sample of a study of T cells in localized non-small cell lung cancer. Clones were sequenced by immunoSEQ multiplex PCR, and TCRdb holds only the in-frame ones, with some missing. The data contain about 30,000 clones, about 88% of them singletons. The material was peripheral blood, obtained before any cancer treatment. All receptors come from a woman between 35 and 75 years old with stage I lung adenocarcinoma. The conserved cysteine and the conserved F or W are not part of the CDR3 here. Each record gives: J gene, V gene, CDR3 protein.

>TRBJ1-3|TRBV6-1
ASGELSGNTIY
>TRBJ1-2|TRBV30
AWSVLGVGYT
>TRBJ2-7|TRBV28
ASSFGGGGYSYEQY
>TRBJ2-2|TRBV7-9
ASSPRRLNTGELF
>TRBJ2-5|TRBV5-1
ASSLERTTETQY
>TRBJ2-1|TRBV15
ATSRTGTTSLQF
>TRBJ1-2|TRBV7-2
ASSFQYGYT
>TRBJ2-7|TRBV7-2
ASSQHGPGPMSYEQY
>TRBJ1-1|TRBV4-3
ASSPQQGLNTEAF
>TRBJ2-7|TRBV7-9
ASSLVLGAYEQY
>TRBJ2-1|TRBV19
ASSTGYYNEQF
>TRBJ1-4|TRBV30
AWSGNLNEKLF
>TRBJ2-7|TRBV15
ATSATGAGPSGEQY
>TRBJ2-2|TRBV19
ASSILAGGPGGELF
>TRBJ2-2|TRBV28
ASSLNPLTGPGELF
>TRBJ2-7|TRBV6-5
ASSSTGISYEQY
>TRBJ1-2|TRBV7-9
ASSLERYGYT
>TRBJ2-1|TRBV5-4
ASGGPSGQQF
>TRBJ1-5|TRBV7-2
ASSLGVYSNQPQH
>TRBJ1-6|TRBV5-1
ASSSGQGATPLH
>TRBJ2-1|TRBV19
ASSSRSTSGSYEQF
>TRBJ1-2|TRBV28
ASSPRDSYYGYT
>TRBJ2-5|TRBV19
ASSTGLAGGSETQY
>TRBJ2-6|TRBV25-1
ASSEFSVSGANVLT
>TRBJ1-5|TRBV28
ASSFQGGDNQPQH
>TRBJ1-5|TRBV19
ASSWTGNQPQH
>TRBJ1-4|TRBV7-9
ASSLGTGGGTNEKLF
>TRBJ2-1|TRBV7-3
ASSRTGTSARFSYNEQF
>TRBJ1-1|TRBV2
ASNIRGRGTEAF
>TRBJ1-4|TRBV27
ASSSGQGANEKLF
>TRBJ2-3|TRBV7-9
ASSKLGLAGERSTDTQY
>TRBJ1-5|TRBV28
ASSVPSNQPQH
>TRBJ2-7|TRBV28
ASSFSSASRLSYEQY
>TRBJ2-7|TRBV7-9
ASMGPGQGHYEQY
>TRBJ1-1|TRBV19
ASSSRGRVSPKAF
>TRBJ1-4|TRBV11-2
ASSFPGAEKLF
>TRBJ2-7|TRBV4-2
ASSQAGQGYEQY
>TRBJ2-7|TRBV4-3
ASSQGPGRYYEQY
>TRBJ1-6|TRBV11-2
ASSLRTGGDSPLH
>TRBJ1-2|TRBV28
ASSSGQAYYGYT
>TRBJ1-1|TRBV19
ASKIGNTEAF
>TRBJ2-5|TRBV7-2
ASSLVSTGDSKETQY
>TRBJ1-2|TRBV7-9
ASSPRGTPTGYGYT
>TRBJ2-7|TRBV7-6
ASSFGQGEQY
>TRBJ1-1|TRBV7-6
ASSYVGGEAF
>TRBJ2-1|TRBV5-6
ASSLLAGGPRSYNEQF
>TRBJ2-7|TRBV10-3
ATTPLAGETYEQY
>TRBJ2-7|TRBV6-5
ASSKRTTSYEQY
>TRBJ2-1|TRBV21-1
ATTLAPLSANEQF
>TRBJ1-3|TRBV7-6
ASSTGLPSDTIY
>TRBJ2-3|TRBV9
ASSVVGGGADTQY
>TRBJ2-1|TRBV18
ASSLTARGGSYNEQF
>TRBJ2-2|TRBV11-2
ASSSTGSNTGELF